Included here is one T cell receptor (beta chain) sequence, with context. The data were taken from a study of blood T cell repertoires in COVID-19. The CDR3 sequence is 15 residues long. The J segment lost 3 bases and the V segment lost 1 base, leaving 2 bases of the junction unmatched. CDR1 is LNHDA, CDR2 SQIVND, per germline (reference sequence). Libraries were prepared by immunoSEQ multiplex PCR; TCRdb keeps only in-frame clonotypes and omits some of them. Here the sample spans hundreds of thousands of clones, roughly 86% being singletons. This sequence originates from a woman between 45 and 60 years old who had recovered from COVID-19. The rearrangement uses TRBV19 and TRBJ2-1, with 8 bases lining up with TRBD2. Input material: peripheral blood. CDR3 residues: CASSIASGGYNEQFF. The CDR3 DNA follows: TGTGCCAGTAGTATAGCCAGCGGGGGCTACAATGAGCAGTTCTTC.